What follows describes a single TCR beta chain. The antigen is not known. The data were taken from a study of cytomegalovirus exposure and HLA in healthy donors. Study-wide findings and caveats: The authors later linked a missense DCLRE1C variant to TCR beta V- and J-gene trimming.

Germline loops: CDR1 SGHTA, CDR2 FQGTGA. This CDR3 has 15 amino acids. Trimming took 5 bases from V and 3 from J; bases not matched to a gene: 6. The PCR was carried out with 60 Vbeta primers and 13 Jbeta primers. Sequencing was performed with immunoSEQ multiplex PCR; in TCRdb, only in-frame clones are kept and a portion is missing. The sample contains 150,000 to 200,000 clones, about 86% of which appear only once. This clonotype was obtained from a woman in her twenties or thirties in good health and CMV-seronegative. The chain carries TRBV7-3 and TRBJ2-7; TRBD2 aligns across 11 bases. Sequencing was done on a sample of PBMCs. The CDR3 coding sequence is TGTGCCAGCAGCGTCGCCGGGACTAGCGGCTACGAGCAGTACTTC. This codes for CASSVAGTSGYEQYF.